These 19 T cell receptor beta chains share one sample of origin, sequenced in a study of spatial heterogeneity in lung cancer. Time point: sample taken at primary tumor resection. In TCRdb, the 5' RACE reads were re-called with MiXCR into one record per CDR3 protein. Found here are about 10,000 distinct CDR3 sequences, around 5.8% of them singletons; the top ten hold roughly 31%. Material: normal lung tissue next to the tumor, obtained at surgery. The receptors shown here come from a male donor with early-stage non-small cell lung cancer.

This clonotype was observed many times. The chain recombines TRBV29-1 with TRBJ2-5; tentative D call: TRBD1 (6 bases). This CDR3 is built from 13 residues. V was shortened by 4 bases and J by 1 base, with 10 bases between the two germline ends. Germline CDR1 SQVTM, CDR2 ANQGSEA. CDR3 bases: TGCAGCGTTGGACGGGACATCCAAGAGACCCAGTACTTC. This encodes CSVGRDIQETQYF.

This clonotype was detected ten times or more. The chain couples TRBV29-1 to TRBJ2-7; D perhaps matches TRBD1 (6 bases). CDR1 and CDR2 (germline): SQVTM, ANQGSEA. V lost 4 bases to trimming and J lost 2 bases, with 12 bases between them. The CDR3 extends over 13 amino acids. Written as DNA, the CDR3 is TGCAGCGTTGGTTTCAGGGGTGCCTACGAGCAGTACTTC. It translates to CSVGFRGAYEQYF.

This clonotype was observed at least ten times. V and J are TRBV7-2 and TRBJ2-2; 11 bases are shared with TRBD2. V lost 2 bases and J lost 4; bases outside the gene matches: 0. The CDR3 is 15 amino acids. Germline assignment: CDR1 SGHTA and CDR2 FQGNSA. CDR3 amino acids: CASSLLAGGTGELFF. The CDR3 coding sequence is TGTGCCAGCAGCTTACTAGCGGGAGGCACCGGGGAGCTGTTTTTT.

This clonotype was seen ten or more times. The chain links TRBV5-1 to TRBJ2-1; D is unclear. Germline loops: CDR1 SGHRS, CDR2 YFSETQ. Trimming removed 5 bases from V and 4 bases from J, with 7 bases in between. There are 12 residues in the CDR3. CDR3 amino acids: CASSPEYNEQFF. DNA for the CDR3: TGCGCCAGCAGTCCAGAGTACAATGAGCAGTTCTTC.

For this clonotype: A much larger clone lies a single base off, so this may be a read error. The V call is TRBV7-2, the J call TRBJ1-1; maybe TRBD1 (6 bases). Germline V gene lookup returns CDR1 SGHTA and CDR2 FQGNSA. The CDR3 length is 14 residues. The CDR3 sequence is CANSPPTGNTEAFF. In nucleotides, the CDR3 is TGTGCCAACAGCCCTCCGACAGGGAACACTGAAGCTTTCTTT.

This clonotype was detected many times. The rearrangement links TRBV6-1 to TRBJ2-1; 11 nucleotides match TRBD2. The germline gives CDR1 MNHNS, CDR2 SASEGT. The CDR3 covers 15 residues. The ends lost 5 bases at V and 5 bases at J; junction bases unmatched: 5. The CDR3 bases are TGTGCCAGCAGTTTCGGGACTAGCGGAGACAATGAGCAGTTCTTC. It codes for CASSFGTSGDNEQFF.

This clonotype was counted ten times or more. V usage is TRBV6-4 and J usage is TRBJ2-3, with TRBD1 matching over 7 bases. Germline CDR1 reads MRHNA; CDR2 reads SNTAGT. With V trimmed by 0 bases and J by 4 bases, 4 bases remained unmatched. CDR3 length: 15 residues. The CDR3 DNA reads TGTGCCAGCAGTGACTCAGAGACAGGGCCAGATACGCAGTATTTT. The encoded protein is CASSDSETGPDTQYF.

By share of the sample, this clonotype is medium-sized (0.01 to 0.1%). The rearrangement uses TRBV28 and TRBJ1-5, with D possibly being TRBD1 (5 bases). Trimming took off 4 bases at V and 8 bases at J, with 15 bases between the two ends. The CDR3 totals 14 residues. Germline lookup yields CDR1 MDHEN and CDR2 SYDVKM. CDR3 protein: CASSSNRDAKPQHF. DNA for the CDR3: TGTGCCAGCAGTTCAAACCGGGACGCAAAGCCCCAGCATTTT.

This clonotype was recorded many times. This may stem from a read error, because a much larger clone lies one nucleotide away. V usage is TRBV19 and J usage is TRBJ2-2; D is unresolved. The germline gives CDR1 LNHDA, CDR2 SQIVND (reference sequence). The CDR3 has 13 residues. The CDR3 DNA follows: TGTGCCAGTTCCGATCCGAAGACCGGGGAGCTGTTTTTT. As protein: CASSDPKTGELFF.

This clonotype was found many times. The chain is built from TRBV20-1 and TRBJ1-4; D is uncertain. This CDR3 has 15 residues. Trimming left V 0 bases short and J 8 bases short, with 16 bases between. The V gene's germline CDR1 is DFQATT and CDR2 SNEGSKA (reference sequence). CDR3: CSARDRLLPGEKLFF. DNA of the CDR3: TGCAGTGCTAGAGATCGCCTTCTCCCTGGGGAAAAACTGTTTTTT.

Ten or more counts support this clonotype. The gene calls are TRBV7-2 and TRBJ2-3; D is tentatively TRBD1 or TRBD2 (5 bases each). V gave up 3 bases and J gave up 5 bases, with 15 bases separating them. Germline CDR1 is SGHTA and CDR2 is FQGNSA. The CDR3 loop spans 15 amino acids. As DNA, the CDR3 is TGTGCCAGCAGCTTTTCCGGGACGAGCGTAGATACGCAGTATTTT. As protein: CASSFSGTSVDTQYF.

By proportion, this clonotype is medium-sized (0.01 to 0.1%). The chain employs TRBV7-2 and TRBJ1-1; maybe TRBD1 (6 bases). V was pared by 5 bases and J by 3 bases, with 16 bases between. Germline values: CDR1 SGHTA, CDR2 FQGNSA. There are 15 residues in the CDR3. CDR3 nucleotide sequence: TGTGCCAGCAGCCCCCAGACAGGAGGGGACACTGAAGCTTTCTTT. Residues: CASSPQTGGDTEAFF.

This clonotype was found a few times. The chain carries TRBV19 and TRBJ2-5; D is ambiguous. V was trimmed by 5 bases and J by 5 bases, leaving 12 bases between them. Germline values: CDR1 LNHDA, CDR2 SQIVND (reference sequence). The CDR3 is 13 residues long. The CDR3 region has the DNA TGTGCCAGTAGTGGTAGGGAAATGGAGACCCAGTACTTC. Translated, it gives CASSGREMETQYF.

At least ten counts were recorded for this clonotype. This rearrangement joins TRBV10-3 to TRBJ2-7; perhaps TRBD1 as D (6 bases). CDR1 and CDR2 from the germline V gene are ENHRY and SYGVKD. The V end lost 6 bases, the J end lost 2 bases, and 17 bases lay between the germline ends. The length of the CDR3 is 15 residues. The CDR3 nucleotides are TGTGCCATCAGAGACCCGGGACAAATGGCCTACGAGCAGTACTTC. Translating it yields CAIRDPGQMAYEQYF.

This clonotype has at least ten counts. The V gene is TRBV6-2 or TRBV6-3, the J gene TRBJ1-5, with D uncertain. The V end was cut by 5 bases, the J end by 1 base, with 9 bases between. Germline CDR1 is MNHEY and CDR2 is SVGEGT. This CDR3 contains 14 residues. CDR3 protein: CASSTPPSNQPQHF. CDR3 DNA: TGTGCCAGCAGTACCCCCCCCAGCAATCAGCCCCAGCATTTT.

This clonotype was observed at least ten times. The chain joins TRBV5-4 to TRBJ2-7; D might be TRBD1 (5 bases). The germline V and J ends were trimmed by 4 bases and 5 bases, with 13 bases remaining between them. The CDR3 contains 13 residues. Looked up from germline, CDR1 is SGHNT and CDR2 is YYREEE (reference sequence). CDR3 protein: CASSVQGVDEQYF. DNA of the CDR3: TGTGCCAGCAGCGTCCAGGGTGTGGACGAGCAGTACTTC.

There are many counts of this clonotype. V gene TRBV29-1 combines with J gene TRBJ2-5; D is unclear. The germline CDR1 and CDR2 sequences are SQVTM and ANQGSEA. The CDR3 totals 10 residues. The V end was cut by 5 bases, the J end by 6 bases, with 7 bases between. DNA for the CDR3: TGCAGCGTTCGTCTTAAGACCCAGTACTTC. Amino acids: CSVRLKTQYF.

The table lists this clonotype with many counts. The V call is TRBV6-2 or TRBV6-3, the J call TRBJ2-1, with 8 bases fitting TRBD2. In germline, CDR1 is MNHEY, CDR2 SVGEGT. J gave up 0 bases and V 10 bases, and 8 bases lay outside the gene matches. The CDR3 has 15 residues. CDR3 protein: CATQETSASYNEQFF. For the CDR3, the DNA is TGTGCCACACAGGAGACTAGCGCCTCCTACAATGAGCAGTTCTTC.

The sample holds many counts of this clonotype. The chain has TRBV11-2 and TRBJ2-1; D uncertain. CDR1 SGHAT and CDR2 FQNNGV come from the germline V gene. The CDR3 sequence is 10 residues long. Trimming removed 5 bases from V and 5 bases from J, with 1 base in between. The CDR3 protein is CASSDNEQFF. The CDR3 DNA sequence: TGTGCCAGCAGCGACAATGAGCAGTTCTTC. Full variable domain (missing parts from reference TRBV11-2 and TRBJ2-1): EAGVAQSPRYKIIEKRQSVAFWCNPISGHATLYWYQQILGQGPKLLIQFQNNGVVDDSQLPKDRFSAERLKGVDSTLKIQPAKLEDSAVYLCASSDNEQFFGPGTRLTVL.